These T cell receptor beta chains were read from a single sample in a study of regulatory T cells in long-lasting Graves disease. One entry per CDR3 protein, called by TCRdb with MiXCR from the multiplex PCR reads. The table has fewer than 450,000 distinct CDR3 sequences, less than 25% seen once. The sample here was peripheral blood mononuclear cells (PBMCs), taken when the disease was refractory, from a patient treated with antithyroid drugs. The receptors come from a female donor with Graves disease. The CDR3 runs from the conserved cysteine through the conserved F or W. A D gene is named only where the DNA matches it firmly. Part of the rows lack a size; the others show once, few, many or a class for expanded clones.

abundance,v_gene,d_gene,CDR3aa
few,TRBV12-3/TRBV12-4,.,CASSTFFNSPLHF
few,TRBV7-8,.,CASSLVESAGTSDEKLFF
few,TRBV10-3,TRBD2,CAISPTSGKYEQYF
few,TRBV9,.,CASSPHGTSGNTIYF
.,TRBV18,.,CASSQENPPTGELFF
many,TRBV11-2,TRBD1,CASSYHGQGGRGYTF
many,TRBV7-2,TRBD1,CASSLGGQVAYEQYF
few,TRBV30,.,CAWIAGTAEAFF
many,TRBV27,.,CASSLNPRTPYEQYF
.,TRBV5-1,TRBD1,CASSWTGPGEQYF
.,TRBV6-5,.,CASSYSAGGAYEQYF
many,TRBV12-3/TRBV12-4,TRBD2,CASRQTGTSGAYEQYF
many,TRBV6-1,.,CASSPLAARELFF
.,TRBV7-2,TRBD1,CASSLRTGDTNTGELFF
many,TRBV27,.,CASSLLGQYQETQYF
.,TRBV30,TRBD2,CAWSVRLAGVLRDTQYF
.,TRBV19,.,CASSPGLGNEKLFF
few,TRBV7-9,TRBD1,CASSGDREVNYGYTF
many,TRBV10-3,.,CAISESSGTAYEQYF
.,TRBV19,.,CASSWTEGQETQYF
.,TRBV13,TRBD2,CASSSPAAGGTGELFF
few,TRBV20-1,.,CSANLWETQYF
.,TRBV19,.,CASSISYGLIYNEQFF
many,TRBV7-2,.,CASSLIRLHSPLHF
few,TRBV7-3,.,CASSSQGSVGQETQYF
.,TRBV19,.,CASSLRGPTEAFF
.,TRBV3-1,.,CASSQSTGTIHTEAFF
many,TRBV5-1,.,CASSLEKGNTEAFF
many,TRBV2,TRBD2,CASSETQILAGVLTGELFF
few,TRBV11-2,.,CASSAAWPYSGEQYF
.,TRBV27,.,CASSLFPTADNSPLHF
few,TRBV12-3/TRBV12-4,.,CASSQNGDEKLFF
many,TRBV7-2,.,CASSLGGSTGANVLTF
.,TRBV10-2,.,CASSESHNTYYGYTF
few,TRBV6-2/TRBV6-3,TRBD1,CASSYSVGTAATNEKLFF
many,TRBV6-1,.,CASSPEWTGANVLTF
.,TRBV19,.,CASSIGSPYEQYF
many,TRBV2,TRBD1,CASRTIQGGPVEQYF
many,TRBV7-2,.,CASSSGIITGELFF
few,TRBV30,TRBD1,CAWADRVVSYTF
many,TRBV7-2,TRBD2,CASSLGLAGGQETQYF
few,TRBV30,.,CARASGYEQYF
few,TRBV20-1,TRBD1,CSATVISGTANTEAFF
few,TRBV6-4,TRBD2,CASRMGLAGSYEQYF
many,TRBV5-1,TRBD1,CASSGQQNTEAFF
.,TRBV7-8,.,CASSPRPLGNTGELFF
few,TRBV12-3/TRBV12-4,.,CASTAFGELFF
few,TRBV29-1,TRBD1,CSGGTGGTGELFF
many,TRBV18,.,CASSPRRNARQETQYF
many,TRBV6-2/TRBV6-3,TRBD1,CASSYLGGSSYNSPLHF
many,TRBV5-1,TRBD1,CASSLEPPGTVNTEAFF
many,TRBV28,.,CASSSTGLANYGYTF
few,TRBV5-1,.,CASSPEEISWEQYF
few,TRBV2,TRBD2,CASSVSGSIDEQFF
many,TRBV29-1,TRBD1,CSVRQGKTQYF
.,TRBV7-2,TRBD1,CASSSRQGVQPQHF
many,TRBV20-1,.,CSARATTGAGYGYTF
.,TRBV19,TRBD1,CASSRDRDPYQPQHF
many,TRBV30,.,CAWTGNYEQYF